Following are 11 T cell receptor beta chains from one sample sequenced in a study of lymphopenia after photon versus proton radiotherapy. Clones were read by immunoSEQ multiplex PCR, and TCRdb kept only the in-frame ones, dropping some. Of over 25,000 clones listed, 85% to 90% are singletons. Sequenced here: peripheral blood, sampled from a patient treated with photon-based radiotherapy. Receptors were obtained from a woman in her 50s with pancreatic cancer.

CDR3 nucleotide sequence: TGTGCCAGCAGCCGGTCTAGCGGGAGTGTGGATACGCAGTATTTT. Protein product: CASSRSSGSVDTQYF. The chain uses TRBV6-5 and TRBJ2-3; 10 bases line up with TRBD2. The CDR3 length is 15 residues. Trimming at V came to 6 bases and at J to 6 bases, leaving 9 bases not matched to a gene. The germline CDR1 and CDR2 sequences are MNHEY and SVGAGI.

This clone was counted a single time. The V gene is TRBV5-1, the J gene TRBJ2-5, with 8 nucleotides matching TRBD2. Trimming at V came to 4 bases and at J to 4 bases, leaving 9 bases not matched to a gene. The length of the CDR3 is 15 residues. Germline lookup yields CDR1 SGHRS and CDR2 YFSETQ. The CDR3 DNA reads TGCGCCAGCAGCGGGTCGGCGGGAGGTGGAGAGACCCAGTACTTC. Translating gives CASSGSAGGGETQYF. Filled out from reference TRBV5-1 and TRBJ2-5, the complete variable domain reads KAGVTQTPRYLIKTRGQQVTLSCSPISGHRSVSWYQQTPGQGLQFLFEYFSETQRNKGNFPGRFSGRQFSNSRSEMNVSTLELGDSALYLCASSGSAGGGETQYFGPGTRLLVL.

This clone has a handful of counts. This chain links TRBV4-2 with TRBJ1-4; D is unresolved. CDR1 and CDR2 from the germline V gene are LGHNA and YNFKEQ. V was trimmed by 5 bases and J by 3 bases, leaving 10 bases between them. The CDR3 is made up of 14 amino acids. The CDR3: CASSLRPPNEKLFF. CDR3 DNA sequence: TGTGCCAGCAGCTTAAGGCCCCCTAATGAAAAACTGTTTTTT.

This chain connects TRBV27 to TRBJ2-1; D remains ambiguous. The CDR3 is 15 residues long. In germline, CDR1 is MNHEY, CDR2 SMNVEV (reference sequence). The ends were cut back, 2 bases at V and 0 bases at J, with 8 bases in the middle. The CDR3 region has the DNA TGTGCCAGCAGTTTAGACGGTTTCTCCTACAATGAGCAGTTCTTC. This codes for CASSLDGFSYNEQFF.

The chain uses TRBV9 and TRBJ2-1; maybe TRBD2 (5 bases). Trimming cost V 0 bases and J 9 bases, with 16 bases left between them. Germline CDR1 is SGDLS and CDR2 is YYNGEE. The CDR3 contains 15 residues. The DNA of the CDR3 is TGTGCCAGCAGCGTAGGCCAGCGGTTCCTCGGTGAGCAGTTCTTC. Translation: CASSVGQRFLGEQFF. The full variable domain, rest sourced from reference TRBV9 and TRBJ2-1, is DSGVTQTPKHLITATGQRVTLRCSPRSGDLSVYWYQQSLDQGLQFLIQYYNGEERAKGNILERFSAQQFPDLHSELNLSSLELGDSALYFCASSVGQRFLGEQFFGPGTRLTVL.

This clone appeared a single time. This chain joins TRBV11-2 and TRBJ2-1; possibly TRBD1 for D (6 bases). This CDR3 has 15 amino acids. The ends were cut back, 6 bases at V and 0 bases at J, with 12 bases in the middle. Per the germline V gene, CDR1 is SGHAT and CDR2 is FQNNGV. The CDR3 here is CASRIGGVSYNEQFF. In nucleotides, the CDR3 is TGTGCCAGCAGAATTGGGGGCGTCTCCTACAATGAGCAGTTCTTC.

The CDR3 here is CASSFQVGGYEQYF. As DNA, the CDR3 is TGCGCCAGCAGCTTTCAGGTTGGGGGCTACGAGCAGTACTTC. The rearrangement links TRBV5-1 to TRBJ2-7; D possibly matches TRBD1 or TRBD2 (5 bases each). The ends were cut back, 2 bases at V and 3 bases at J, with 12 bases in the middle. Germline V gene data show CDR1 as SGHRS and CDR2 as YFSETQ. There are 14 residues in the CDR3. Full variable domain (outside the CDR3, taken from reference TRBV5-1 and TRBJ2-7): KAGVTQTPRYLIKTRGQQVTLSCSPISGHRSVSWYQQTPGQGLQFLFEYFSETQRNKGNFPGRFSGRQFSNSRSEMNVSTLELGDSALYLCASSFQVGGYEQYFGPGTRLTVT.

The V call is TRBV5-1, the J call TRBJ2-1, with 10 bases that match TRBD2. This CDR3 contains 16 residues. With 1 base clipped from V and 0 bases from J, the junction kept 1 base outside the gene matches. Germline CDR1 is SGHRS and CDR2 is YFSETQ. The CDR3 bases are TGCGCCAGCAGCTTGTCTAGCGGGAGCTCCTACAATGAGCAGTTCTTC. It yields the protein CASSLSSGSSYNEQFF.

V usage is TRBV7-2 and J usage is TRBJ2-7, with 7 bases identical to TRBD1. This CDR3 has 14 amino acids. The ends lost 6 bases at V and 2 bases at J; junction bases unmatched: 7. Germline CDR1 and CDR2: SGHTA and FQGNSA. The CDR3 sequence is CASSPRGKPYEQYF. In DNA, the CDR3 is TGTGCCAGCAGTCCCAGGGGGAAACCCTACGAGCAGTACTTC.

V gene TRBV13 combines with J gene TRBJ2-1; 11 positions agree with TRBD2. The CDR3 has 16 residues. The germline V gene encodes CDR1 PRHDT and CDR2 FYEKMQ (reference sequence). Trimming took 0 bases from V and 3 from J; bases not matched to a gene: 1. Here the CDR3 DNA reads TGTGCCAGCAGCTTAGGGGGACTAGCGGTCTACAATGAGCAGTTCTTC. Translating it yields CASSLGGLAVYNEQFF.

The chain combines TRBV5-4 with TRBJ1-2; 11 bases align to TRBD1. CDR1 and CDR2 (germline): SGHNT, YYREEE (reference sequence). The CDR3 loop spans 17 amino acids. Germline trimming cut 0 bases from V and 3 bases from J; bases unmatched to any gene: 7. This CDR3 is CASSLAQRGQGDYGYTF. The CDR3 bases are TGTGCCAGCAGCTTGGCACAGAGGGGACAGGGGGACTATGGCTACACCTTC.